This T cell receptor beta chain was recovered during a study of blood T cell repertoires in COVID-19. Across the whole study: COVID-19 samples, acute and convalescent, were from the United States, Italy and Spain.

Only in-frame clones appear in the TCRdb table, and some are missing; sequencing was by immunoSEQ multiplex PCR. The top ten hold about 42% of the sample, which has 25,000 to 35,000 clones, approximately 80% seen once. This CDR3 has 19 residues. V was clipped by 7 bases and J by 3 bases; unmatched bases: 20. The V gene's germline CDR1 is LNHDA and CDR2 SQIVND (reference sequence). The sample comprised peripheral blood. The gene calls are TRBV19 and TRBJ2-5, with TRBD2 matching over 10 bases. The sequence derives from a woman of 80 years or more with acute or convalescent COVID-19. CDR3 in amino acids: CASTFVGSLAGEVEETQYF. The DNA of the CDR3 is TGTGCCAGTACCTTCGTTGGTTCCCTAGCGGGGGAGGTAGAAGAGACCCAGTACTTC.